The entry below gives a single T cell receptor (beta chain) sequence along with its context. The antigen remains unidentified. Researchers ran the PCR with 60 Vbeta and 13 Jbeta primers. Some clones are missing from TCRdb's copy, which holds only in-frame ones; the method was immunoSEQ multiplex PCR. The sample lists some 200,000 clones, 70% to 85% occurring once. Looked up from germline, CDR1 is SGHAT and CDR2 is FQNNGV. The length of the CDR3 is 15 residues. V lost 0 bases and J lost 6; bases outside the gene matches: 7. The data were taken from a study of cytomegalovirus exposure and HLA in healthy donors. General observations from the study: Accurate prediction of HLA-A and HLA-B alleles (for most subjects) was reportedly achieved from TCR beta sequences.

Sequencing was done on a sample of PBMCs. The origin of this receptor is a woman aged 40-49 years in good health and CMV-seronegative. The chain employs TRBV11-2 and TRBJ2-7; 8 nucleotides line up with TRBD1. Here the CDR3 DNA reads TGTGCCAGCAGCTTAGAACCCAGGGGGCAGGGCGAGCAGTACTTC. Encoded protein: CASSLEPRGQGEQYF.